These T cell receptor beta chains were read from a single sample in a study of T-cell reconstitution after alpha-beta-depleted transplantation in children. TCRdb called the PCR reads again in MiXCR, with one record for every CDR3 protein. The data contain hundreds of thousands of distinct CDR3 sequences, roughly 17% of them singletons. This specimen consisted of PBMCs from the stem cell graft donor, obtained from the stem cell graft. These receptors were collected from a human donor who donated a stem cell graft to a child with acute myeloid leukemia. Each CDR3 is given with its conserved first and last residue. D genes are given only for firm matches. Not all rows give a size; the values are once, few, many and, for expanded clones, a class.

V: TRBV12-3/TRBV12-4
size: -
D: -
J: TRBJ1-4
DNA: TGTGCCAGCAGTTTAGGCAGATGGAAACTGTTTTTT
CDR3: CASSLGRWKLFF

V: TRBV7-2
size: many
D: TRBD2
J: TRBJ2-2
DNA: TGTGCCAGCAGCTTAGGTTCTAGCGGGGACACCGGGGAGCTGTTTTTT
CDR3: CASSLGSSGDTGELFF

V: TRBV27
size: -
D: TRBD2
J: TRBJ2-1
DNA: TGTGCCGCCATTTATTTTAGGCTGGACGGAGCGGGGGGCCTCCTGGTCAATGAGCAGTTCTTC
CDR3: CAAIYFRLDGAGGLLVNEQFF

V: TRBV4-2
size: few
D: -
J: TRBJ2-5
DNA: TGTGCCAGCAGCCAAGCCCCCGGGGGTAGAGAGACCCAGTACTTC
CDR3: CASSQAPGGRETQYF

V: TRBV20-1
size: many
D: TRBD2
J: TRBJ2-1
DNA: TGCAGTGCCACTTCCGGGACTAGCGGGGTTCTGTTCAATGAGCAGTTCTTC
CDR3: CSATSGTSGVLFNEQFF

V: TRBV5-1
size: few
D: TRBD1
J: TRBJ2-7
DNA: TGCGCCAGCAGGAATGGACAGGCTCCCTACGAGCAGTACTTC
CDR3: CASRNGQAPYEQYF

V: TRBV29-1
size: many
D: -
J: TRBJ2-5
DNA: TGCAGCGTTGAAGCCCCGGAGGCCCAGTACTTC
CDR3: CSVEAPEAQYF

V: TRBV18
size: few
D: TRBD2
J: TRBJ2-1
DNA: TGTGCCAGCTCACCCTTGGGGACTAGTTGGAATGAGCAGTTCTTC
CDR3: CASSPLGTSWNEQFF

V: TRBV5-8
size: many
D: TRBD1
J: TRBJ1-2
DNA: TGTGCCAGCAGCTTGGGGCTTCACAGGGGTTCGAGCACCTTC
CDR3: CASSLGLHRGSSTF

V: TRBV5-1
size: many
D: -
J: TRBJ1-1
DNA: TGCGCCAGCAGCTTGGATCGACCCGTGGGCACTGAAGCTTTCTTT
CDR3: CASSLDRPVGTEAFF

V: TRBV2
size: few
D: TRBD1
J: TRBJ2-2
DNA: TGTGCCAGCAGGCCCGACAGGGGGCGCGGGGAGCTGTTTTTT
CDR3: CASRPDRGRGELFF

V: TRBV7-9
size: once
D: TRBD1
J: TRBJ2-7
DNA: TGTGCCAGCAGCTTATTCGGGACAGGGTACTACGAGCAGTACTTC
CDR3: CASSLFGTGYYEQYF

V: TRBV11-2
size: -
D: -
J: TRBJ1-5
DNA: TGTGCCAGCAGCTTAGTCCGGGGATCGAATCAGCCCCAGCATTTT
CDR3: CASSLVRGSNQPQHF

V: TRBV12-3/TRBV12-4
size: -
D: TRBD2
J: TRBJ2-2
DNA: TGTGCCAGCAGTCCCAGCGGGGGCCTCGGGGAGCTGTTTTTT
CDR3: CASSPSGGLGELFF

V: TRBV5-6
size: many
D: -
J: TRBJ2-1
DNA: TGTGCCAGCAGCTTGTTTCAGGGGCGAAATGAGCAGTTCTTC
CDR3: CASSLFQGRNEQFF